The rows below give T cell receptor beta chains drawn from one sample of a study of blood T cell repertoires in COVID-19. Sequenced by immunoSEQ multiplex PCR; TCRdb stores in-frame clones only, minus some. In the table there are over 200,000 clones, about nine tenths of which are singletons. The material sequenced was PBMCs or T cells enriched from blood (not recorded which). The receptors were gathered from a man younger than 30 with acute COVID-19. Both conserved end residues are trimmed from each CDR3. D genes are given only for firm matches.

d_gene	j_gene	v_gene	CDR3aa
.	TRBJ1-1	TRBV20-1	SPRWAVRAF
TRBD2	TRBJ2-3	TRBV19	ASSKPLLAGGPLSTDTQY
TRBD1	TRBJ1-5	TRBV28	ASRLTGGGNQPQH
TRBD1	TRBJ2-7	TRBV19	ASSITGTGGYEQY
TRBD1	TRBJ1-1	TRBV19	ASRFDSGTGVGNTEAF
TRBD2	TRBJ2-7	TRBV11-2	ASSHLGTSGSASAYEQY
.	TRBJ2-3	TRBV28	ASRAGAGRTDTQY
.	TRBJ2-7	TRBV30	AWTWGTKSYEQY
TRBD1	TRBJ2-3	TRBV7-6	ASSLVAGGTDTQY
.	TRBJ2-7	TRBV4-1	ASSVAGQTYEQY
.	TRBJ2-6	TRBV6-5	ASSNSYSSGANVLT
TRBD2	TRBJ2-1	TRBV5-4	ASSPGLAEYNEQF
TRBD1	TRBJ2-5	TRBV7-2	ASSSTGEETQY
.	TRBJ2-2	TRBV27	ASSLSGPEGTGELF
.	TRBJ1-2	TRBV3-1/TRBV3-2	ASSLSGVGYGYT
.	TRBJ1-5	TRBV2	ASSPREGTSNQPQH
.	TRBJ1-5	TRBV4-2	ASSQVRDQPQH
TRBD2	TRBJ2-7	TRBV3-1/TRBV3-2	ASSQGLSGRAYEQY
.	TRBJ1-5	TRBV23-1	ASSHRARDNQPQH
.	TRBJ2-2	TRBV12-3/TRBV12-4	ASSFPNGIGLF
.	TRBJ1-1	TRBV19	ASSRGPATEAF
.	TRBJ2-7	TRBV6-5	ASRLRESSYEQY
.	TRBJ1-5	TRBV18	ASSPSGREPQH
TRBD1	TRBJ1-5	TRBV11-2	ASSLGDSFPEPQH
.	TRBJ1-5	TRBV6-6	ASSYDSGQPQH
.	TRBJ2-2	TRBV19	ASSPTAGELF
TRBD1	TRBJ1-1	TRBV28	ASSSPGQMLNTEAF
.	TRBJ1-5	TRBV5-5	ASSYYSNSNQPQH
TRBD1	TRBJ1-1	TRBV5-5	ASSQTGAEAF
TRBD2	TRBJ2-1	TRBV7-2	ASSLALGGTSGRGGYEQF
.	TRBJ2-1	TRBV29-1	SVEVGDLPYNEQF
TRBD1	TRBJ2-4	TRBV2	ASSDQGDANIQY
TRBD1	TRBJ1-1	TRBV28	ASSPVPGQQSKAEAF
.	TRBJ2-1	TRBV21-1	ASGPHRRVYNEQF
.	TRBJ2-2	TRBV11-3	ASREGTGELF
.	TRBJ2-2	TRBV11-3	ASNPSLNTGELF
TRBD1	TRBJ1-2	TRBV27	ASSRTGSYGYT
.	TRBJ2-1	TRBV20-1	SASSAVPYNEQF
.	TRBJ2-7	TRBV30	AWSKDSSYEQY
.	TRBJ1-1	TRBV7-8	ASSLGQANTEAF
TRBD1	TRBJ2-7	TRBV28	ASSGTVLSYEQY
TRBD2	TRBJ2-7	TRBV30	AWSVSGTSREQY
TRBD2	TRBJ2-5	TRBV11-2	ASSVGLEETQY
.	TRBJ1-5	TRBV24-1	ATSARGGRNQPQH
TRBD1	TRBJ2-5	TRBV6-2/TRBV6-3	ASSYLGQGETQY